The 28 T cell receptor beta chains below come from one sample, sequenced in a study of graft-versus-host responses after intestinal transplantation. Their target antigens are unknown. Produced via immunoSEQ multiplex PCR; TCRdb's table is partial and in-frame only. Among 85,000 to 100,000 clones listed, 80% to 95% were seen once. The sample here was unstimulated CD8+ T cells sorted from spleen or lymph node cells, taken before transplant. The receptors shown here come from a human donor who was the organ donor for an intestinal transplant.

The gene calls are TRBV15 and TRBJ2-2; TRBD1 matches 10 bases. This CDR3 contains 18 residues. From germline, CDR1 is LNHNV and CDR2 YYDKDF (reference sequence). V lost 0 bases to trimming and J lost 8 bases; unmatched junction nucleotides: 12. DNA for the CDR3: TGTGCCACCAGCAGAGATCTCTTAGGGACAGGGGCTTTGGGGGAGCTGTTTTTT. It yields the protein CATSRDLLGTGALGELFF. The whole variable domain, remainder taken from reference TRBV15 and TRBJ2-2, is DAMVIQNPRYQVTQFGKPVTLSCSQTLNHNVMYWYQQKSSQAPKLLFHYYDKDFNNEADTPDNFQSRRPNTSFCFLDIRSPGLGDTAMYLCATSRDLLGTGALGELFFGEGSRLTVL.

This clone has just one count. The chain links TRBV2 to TRBJ2-7, with D unresolved. V lost 7 bases to trimming and J lost 5 bases, with 15 bases between them. CDR1 SNHLY and CDR2 FYNNEI come from the germline V gene. This CDR3 spans 13 amino acids. DNA of the CDR3: TGTGCCAGCACGAGATGGGCCCTGGACGAGCAGTACTTC. This encodes CASTRWALDEQYF.

The chain recombines TRBV5-4 with TRBJ1-2; possible D gene TRBD1, 5 bases. The V gene's germline CDR1 is SGHNT and CDR2 YYREEE (reference sequence). The CDR3 totals 15 residues. Deletions cut 3 bases from V and 3 bases from J, with 15 bases between. CDR3 loop: CASSWGGGDDYGYTF. DNA of the CDR3: TGTGCCAGCAGCTGGGGTGGAGGGGACGACTATGGCTACACCTTC.

This clone was seen only once. The V and J genes are TRBV29-1 and TRBJ2-7; D uncertain. The germline V gene has CDR1 SQVTM and CDR2 ANQGSEA. V lost 3 bases, J lost 0 bases, and 12 bases lay in between. The CDR3 extends over 14 amino acids. The CDR3 is CSVEKRGSSYEQYF. In nucleotides, the CDR3 is TGCAGCGTTGAGAAGAGAGGCAGCTCCTACGAGCAGTACTTC.

This chain uses TRBV14 with TRBJ2-1; TRBD2 might be the D (6 bases). The CDR3 is 13 residues long. Per germline, CDR1 SGHDN and CDR2 FVKESK. V was cut by 0 bases and J by 8 bases, with 8 bases left in between. The CDR3 is CASSQEGRYEQFF. The CDR3 DNA follows: TGTGCCAGCAGCCAAGAAGGGAGGTATGAGCAGTTCTTC.

CDR3 sequence reads: CASSLRLAGVSYEQYF. The CDR3 nucleotides are TGTGCCAGCAGTCTACGACTAGCGGGAGTTTCCTACGAGCAGTACTTC. The chain combines TRBV27 with TRBJ2-7; 12 nucleotides match TRBD2. The J segment lost 1 base and the V segment lost 5 bases, leaving 6 bases of the junction unmatched. Germline V gene sequence: CDR1 MNHEY, CDR2 SMNVEV (reference sequence). The CDR3 covers 16 residues.

This chain connects TRBV18 to TRBJ2-1; D is possibly TRBD1 (5 bases). The germline CDR1 and CDR2 sequences are KGHSH and LQKENI. The ends were cut back, 6 bases at V and 0 bases at J, with 24 bases in the middle. The CDR3 consists of 19 residues. This CDR3 is CASSLDKTVALSSYNEQFF. CDR3 nucleotide sequence: TGTGCCAGCTCTTTGGACAAAACAGTGGCTCTTAGCTCCTACAATGAGCAGTTCTTC.

The sample holds one count of this clone. The J gene is TRBJ2-7, the V gene TRBV5-8, with a tentative D call TRBD1 (5 bases). The CDR3 is made up of 14 amino acids. Germline V gene lookup returns CDR1 SGHTS and CDR2 YDEGEE. Trimming took off 0 bases at V and 5 bases at J, with 12 bases between the two ends. The CDR3, as DNA: TGTGCCAGCAGCTTGGCAGGGTTAGTACACGAGCAGTACTTC. It specifies CASSLAGLVHEQYF.

The J gene is TRBJ1-1, the V gene TRBV2; 7 bases line up with TRBD1. The CDR3 totals 14 residues. Germline trimming cut 7 bases from V and 0 bases from J; bases unmatched to any gene: 5. CDR1 SNHLY and CDR2 FYNNEI come from the germline V gene. The CDR3 coding sequence is TGTGCCAGCATTACAGGGGATATGAACACTGAAGCTTTCTTT. Translating gives CASITGDMNTEAFF.

The chain uses TRBV19 and TRBJ2-2, with D perhaps TRBD1 (6 bases). CDR3 size: 11 residues. Germline V CDR1 and CDR2: LNHDA, SQIVND (reference sequence). The V and J ends lost 6 bases and 8 bases respectively, with 7 bases between them. The CDR3 loop is CASRGAGELFF. In DNA, the CDR3 is TGTGCCAGTAGGGGGGCAGGGGAGCTGTTTTTT.

J is TRBJ2-7 and V is TRBV6-1; 8 bases line up with TRBD1. In germline, CDR1 is MNHNS, CDR2 SASEGT. CDR3 length: 15 amino acids. Germline trimming cut 6 bases from V and 6 bases from J; bases unmatched to any gene: 13. The CDR3 loop is CASSPQTGEGIEQYF. DNA for the CDR3: TGTGCCAGCAGCCCACAGACAGGGGAAGGGATCGAGCAGTACTTC.

The chain has TRBV2 and TRBJ2-7; TRBD1 matches at 8 bases. The V gene end was trimmed by 7 bases and the J gene end by 0 bases; junction bases not matched to a gene: 8. The CDR3 is made up of 15 amino acids. Per the germline V gene, CDR1 is SNHLY and CDR2 is FYNNEI. CDR3 region: CASIWRDRLSYEQYF. As DNA, the CDR3 is TGTGCCAGCATCTGGCGGGACAGGCTCTCCTACGAGCAGTACTTC. Supplemented by reference TRBV2 and TRBJ2-7, the full variable domain reads EPEVTQTPSHQVTQMGQEVILRCVPISNHLYFYWYRQILGQKVEFLVSFYNNEISEKSEIFDDQFSVERPDGSNFTLKIRSTKLEDSAMYFCASIWRDRLSYEQYFGPGTRLTVT.

The gene calls are TRBV28 and TRBJ2-3; a weak D match, TRBD2 (6 bases). Per germline, CDR1 MDHEN and CDR2 SYDVKM. CDR3 length equals 15 residues. Trimming cost V 6 bases and J 5 bases, with 18 bases left between them. CDR3 DNA: TGTGCCAGCAGCCTGACGACTAGTACTGGAGATACGCAGTATTTT. Residues: CASSLTTSTGDTQYF.

The gene calls are TRBV11-3 and TRBJ1-1; TRBD1 is a possible D gene (5 bases). The CDR3 extends over 13 amino acids. V lost 4 bases and J 5 bases, leaving 11 bases between the germline ends. Germline assignment: CDR1 SGHNT and CDR2 YENEEA. The CDR3 spells CASSYGGGTEAFF. CDR3 DNA sequence: TGTGCCAGCAGCTACGGGGGGGGAACTGAAGCTTTCTTT.

V is TRBV11-2 and J is TRBJ2-1; D remains ambiguous. V lost 3 bases, J lost 5 bases, and 14 bases lay in between. The CDR3 length is 15 residues. Germline CDR1 is SGHAT and CDR2 is FQNNGV. The CDR3 nucleotides read TGTGCCAGCAGCTTGATCGTGTTAGCAAACAATGAGCAGTTCTTC. This gives the protein CASSLIVLANNEQFF.

The chain joins TRBV2 to TRBJ2-5, with D perhaps TRBD2 (5 bases). The J call is uncertain, as TRBJ2-7 better fits the DNA end. The CDR3 length is 16 residues. Looked up from germline, CDR1 is SNHLY and CDR2 is FYNNEI. CDR3 residues: CASSGAGTQRVYEQYF. The CDR3 DNA sequence: TGTGCCAGCAGTGGGGCAGGCACCCAGAGGGTCTACGAGCAGTACTTC.

J is TRBJ2-1 and V is TRBV7-6; 7 bases align to TRBD2. The CDR3 is made up of 14 amino acids. V gave up 4 bases and J gave up 7 bases; unmatched junction bases: 7. Germline CDR1 and CDR2: SGHVS and FNYEAQ. In DNA, the CDR3 is TGTGCCAGCAGCTCCGCGGGGGTTTTTAATGAGCAGTTCTTC. Translated: CASSSAGVFNEQFF.

The chain combines TRBV11-2 with TRBJ1-1; D possibly corresponds to TRBD1 (5 bases). Germline lookup yields CDR1 SGHAT and CDR2 FQNNGV. CDR3 length: 16 amino acids. Trimming left V 2 bases short and J 0 bases short, with 13 bases between. The CDR3 sequence: CASSLYLEGMNTEAFF. CDR3 DNA sequence: TGTGCCAGCAGCTTATATTTGGAGGGGATGAACACTGAAGCTTTCTTT.

The genes are TRBV9 and TRBJ2-7; unclear D gene. The germline gives CDR1 SGDLS, CDR2 YYNGEE. There are 11 residues in the CDR3. The ends were cut back, 2 bases at V and 3 bases at J, with 3 bases in the middle. CDR3 DNA: TGTGCCAGCAGCGTCAACTACGAGCAGTACTTC. Protein sequence: CASSVNYEQYF. The entire variable domain, with the rest obtained from reference TRBV9 and TRBJ2-7, is as follows: DSGVTQTPKHLITATGQRVTLRCSPRSGDLSVYWYQQSLDQGLQFLIQYYNGEERAKGNILERFSAQQFPDLHSELNLSSLELGDSALYFCASSVNYEQYFGPGTRLTVT.

The chain carries TRBV19 and TRBJ1-4, with D unresolved. Looked up from germline, CDR1 is LNHDA and CDR2 is SQIVND (reference sequence). Trimming cost V 3 bases and J 0 bases, with 8 bases left between them. The CDR3 sequence is 15 residues long. In nucleotides, the CDR3 is TGTGCCAGTAGTATTGTATGGCCAACTAATGAAAAACTGTTTTTT. Protein sequence: CASSIVWPTNEKLFF.

The chain has TRBV5-4 and TRBJ2-1; 7 nucleotides agree with TRBD1. CDR1 and CDR2 from the germline V gene are SGHNT and YYREEE (reference sequence). Trimming removed 4 bases from V and 6 bases from J; junction bases left unmatched: 4. This CDR3 has 13 amino acids. The CDR3 nucleotides read TGTGCCAGCAGCGTTGACAGGGTCAATGAGCAGTTCTTC. As protein: CASSVDRVNEQFF.

The V gene is TRBV2, the J gene TRBJ1-4; D is ambiguous. Per germline, CDR1 SNHLY and CDR2 FYNNEI. V was clipped by 6 bases and J by 0 bases, with 11 bases between them. This CDR3 spans 15 amino acids. The CDR3 nucleotides read TGTGCCAGCAGGTATAACACCGCAACTAATGAAAAACTGTTTTTT. Protein: CASRYNTATNEKLFF.

The genes are TRBV30 and TRBJ2-1; a possible D gene is TRBD2 (6 bases). The germline CDR1 and CDR2 sequences are GTSNPN and SVGIG (reference sequence). This CDR3 is built from 14 residues. V lost 5 bases, J lost 9 bases, and 20 bases lay in between. This CDR3 is CAWDPAGAFGEQFF. In DNA form, the CDR3 reads TGTGCCTGGGACCCAGCGGGCGCTTTTGGTGAGCAGTTCTTC.

This chain connects TRBV7-9 to TRBJ1-2; 9 positions agree with TRBD1. CDR3 length: 14 amino acids. V was pared by 3 bases and J by 3 bases, with 2 bases of the junction left unmatched. Germline V gene lookup returns CDR1 SEHNR and CDR2 FQNEAQ (reference sequence). CDR3 residues: CASSLGQGHYGYTF. CDR3 in DNA: TGTGCCAGCAGCTTGGGACAGGGACACTATGGCTACACCTTC.

In the case of this clone: The same CDR3 can be traced to other DNA sequences in this sample. The chain combines TRBV10-1 with TRBJ1-1; D is unresolved. Germline V gene lookup returns CDR1 WNHNN and CDR2 SYGVQD (reference sequence). V lost 4 bases and J 1 base, leaving 10 bases between the germline ends. The CDR3 is 14 residues long. This chain's CDR3 is CASSVGQENTEAFF. DNA of the CDR3: TGCGCCAGCAGTGTTGGTCAGGAGAACACTGAAGCTTTCTTT.

V usage is TRBV6-5 and J usage is TRBJ2-1, with no clear D. Per the germline V gene, CDR1 is MNHEY and CDR2 is SVGAGI. CDR3 length equals 14 residues. V was shortened by 4 bases and J by 0 bases, with 7 bases between the two germline ends. The CDR3 sequence is CASSFQRSYNEQFF. For the CDR3, the DNA is TGTGCCAGCAGTTTTCAGCGCTCCTACAATGAGCAGTTCTTC.

The V and J genes are TRBV21-1 and TRBJ2-1; TRBD2, the table's D call, lacks a check against the DNA. TRBV21-1 is classified as a pseudogene. The length of the CDR3 is 16 residues. The CDR3 coding sequence is TGTGCCAGCAGCAAAGGGAGTCTAGCGGGAGAAAATGAGCAGTTCTTC. Translation gives CASSKGSLAGENEQFF.

The sample holds a few counts of this clone. The genes are TRBV6-1 and TRBJ2-7; a weak D match, TRBD1 (5 bases). This CDR3 has 12 amino acids. The germline CDR1 and CDR2 sequences are MNHNS and SASEGT. V lost 6 bases, J lost 1 base, and 7 bases lay in between. Here the CDR3 reads CASSTGSYEQYF. The CDR3 nucleotides are TGTGCCAGCAGCACAGGTTCCTACGAGCAGTACTTC.